This T cell receptor beta chain was sequenced in a study of control samples from healthy donors and cancer patients. Measured with immunoSEQ multiplex PCR; TCRdb has only the in-frame clones, and not every one. The sample lists nearly 35,000 clones; 90% to 95% were seen once. The length of the CDR3 is 15 residues. The junction had 1 base not matched to a gene; V was cut back by 2 bases and J by 4 bases. Per the germline V gene, CDR1 is SGHTA and CDR2 is FQGTGA. The sample taken for sequencing was PBMCs. This clonotype was obtained from a man between 40 and 49 years old with colorectal cancer. The rearrangement uses TRBV7-3 and TRBJ2-1, with 11 bases lining up with TRBD2. The DNA of the CDR3 is TGTGCCAGCAGCTTAGCTAGCGGGGGGTACAATGAGCAGTTCTTC. Encoded protein: CASSLASGGYNEQFF.